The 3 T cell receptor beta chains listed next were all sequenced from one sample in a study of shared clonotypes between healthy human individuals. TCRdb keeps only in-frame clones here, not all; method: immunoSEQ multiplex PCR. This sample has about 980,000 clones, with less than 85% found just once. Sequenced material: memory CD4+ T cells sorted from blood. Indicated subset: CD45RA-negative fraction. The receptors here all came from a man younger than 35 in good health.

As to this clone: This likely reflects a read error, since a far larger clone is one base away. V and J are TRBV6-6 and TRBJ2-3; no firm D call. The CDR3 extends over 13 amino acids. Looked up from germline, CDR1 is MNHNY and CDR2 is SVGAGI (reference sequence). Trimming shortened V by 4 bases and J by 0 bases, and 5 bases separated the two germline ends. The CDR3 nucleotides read TGTGCCAGCAGTTTACTAAGCACAGATACGCAGTATTTT. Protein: CASSLLSTDTQYF.

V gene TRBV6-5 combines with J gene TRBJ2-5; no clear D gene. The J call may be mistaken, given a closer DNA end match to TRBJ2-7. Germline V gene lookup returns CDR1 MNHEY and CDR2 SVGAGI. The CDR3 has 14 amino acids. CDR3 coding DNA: TGTGCCAGCAGTTACTCATGGACGGGCTACGAGCAGTACTTC. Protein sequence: CASSYSWTGYEQYF.

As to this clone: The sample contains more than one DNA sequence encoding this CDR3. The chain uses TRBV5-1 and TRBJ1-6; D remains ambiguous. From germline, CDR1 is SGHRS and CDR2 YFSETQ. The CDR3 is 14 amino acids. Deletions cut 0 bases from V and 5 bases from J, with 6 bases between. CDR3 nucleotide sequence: TGCGCCAGCAGCTTGGTCACAGATAATTCACCCCTCCACTTT. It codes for CASSLVTDNSPLHF.